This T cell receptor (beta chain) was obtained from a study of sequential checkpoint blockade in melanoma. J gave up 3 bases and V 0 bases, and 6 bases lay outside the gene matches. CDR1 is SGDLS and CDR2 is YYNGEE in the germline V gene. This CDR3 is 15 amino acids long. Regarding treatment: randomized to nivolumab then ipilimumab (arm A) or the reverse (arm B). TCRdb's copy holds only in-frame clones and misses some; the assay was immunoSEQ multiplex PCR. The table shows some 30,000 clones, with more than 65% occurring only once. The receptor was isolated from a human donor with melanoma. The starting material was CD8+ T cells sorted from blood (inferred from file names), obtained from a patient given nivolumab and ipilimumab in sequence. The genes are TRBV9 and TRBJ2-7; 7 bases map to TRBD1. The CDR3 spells CASSVVGTDNYEQYF. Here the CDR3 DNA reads TGTGCCAGCAGCGTAGTAGGGACAGACAACTACGAGCAGTACTTC.